This TCR beta chain was sequenced during a study of T cell responses to AZD1222 COVID-19 vaccine. Study results and caveats: Clonal diversity may have been underestimated in mostly white British donors. An increase in Spike-specific TCR breadth and depth was observed after two AZD1222 doses.

Analyses pooled second doses at about 4 or about 12 weeks. CDR3 length equals 16 residues. Germline CDR1 and CDR2: MNHEY and SVGAGI. On this clone: What it binds is unknown. One junction end does not reproduce the germline sequence, and a read error may be involved.

The protocol was immunoSEQ multiplex PCR, while the TCRdb copy is restricted to in-frame clones and leaves out a portion. This table has some 200,000 clones, about 88% appearing once. The V gene is TRBV6-5, the J gene TRBJ1-4, with D tentatively TRBD1 (5 bases). This sequence was found in an adult who received the AZD1222 COVID-19 vaccine. The source material was peripheral blood, sampled 28 days after the second AZD1222 dose. CDR3 nucleotides: TGTGCCAGCACTTACCTTCGGGGACGGGCTAATGAAAAACTGTTTTTT. Translation gives CASTYLRGRANEKLFF.